This record covers a single TCR beta chain. The data originate from a study of T cell repertoires in cytomegalovirus infection. Germline V gene lookup returns CDR1 MNHNS and CDR2 SASEGT. This CDR3 is 13 amino acids long. Trimming took 7 bases from V and 6 from J, leaving 12 bases between them. Each CDR3 protein is one row after TCRdb ran MiXCR on the reads. Of 400,000 or so distinct CDR3 sequences in the sample, under 40% were seen once. The chain recombines TRBV6-1 with TRBJ2-2; D is uncertain. This receptor was identified in a human donor in good health (CMV status not recorded). Some clones in this sample may be carry-over from other donors' samples. Sequenced sample: PBMCs. CDR3 in DNA: TGTGCCAGCACCCAAGGGTCATCCGGGGAGCTGTTTTTT. Amino acids: CASTQGSSGELFF.